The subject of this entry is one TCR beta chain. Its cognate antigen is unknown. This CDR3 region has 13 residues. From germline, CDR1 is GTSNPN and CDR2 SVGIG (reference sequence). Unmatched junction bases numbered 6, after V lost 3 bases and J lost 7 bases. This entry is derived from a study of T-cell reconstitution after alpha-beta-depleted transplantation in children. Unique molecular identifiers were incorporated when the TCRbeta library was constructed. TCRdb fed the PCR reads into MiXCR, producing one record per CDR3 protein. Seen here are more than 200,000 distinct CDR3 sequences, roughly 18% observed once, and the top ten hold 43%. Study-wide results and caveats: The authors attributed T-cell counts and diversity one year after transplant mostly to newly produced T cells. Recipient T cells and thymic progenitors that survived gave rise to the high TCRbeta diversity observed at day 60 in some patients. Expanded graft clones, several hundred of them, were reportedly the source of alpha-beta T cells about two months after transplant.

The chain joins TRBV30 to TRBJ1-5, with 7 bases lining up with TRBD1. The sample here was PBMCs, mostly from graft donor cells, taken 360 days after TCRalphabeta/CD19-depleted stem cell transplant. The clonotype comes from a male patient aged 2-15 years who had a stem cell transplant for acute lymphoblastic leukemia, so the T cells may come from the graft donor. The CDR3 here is CAWSGGGSQPQHF. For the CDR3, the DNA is TGTGCCTGGAGCGGAGGGGGCAGCCAGCCCCAGCATTTT.